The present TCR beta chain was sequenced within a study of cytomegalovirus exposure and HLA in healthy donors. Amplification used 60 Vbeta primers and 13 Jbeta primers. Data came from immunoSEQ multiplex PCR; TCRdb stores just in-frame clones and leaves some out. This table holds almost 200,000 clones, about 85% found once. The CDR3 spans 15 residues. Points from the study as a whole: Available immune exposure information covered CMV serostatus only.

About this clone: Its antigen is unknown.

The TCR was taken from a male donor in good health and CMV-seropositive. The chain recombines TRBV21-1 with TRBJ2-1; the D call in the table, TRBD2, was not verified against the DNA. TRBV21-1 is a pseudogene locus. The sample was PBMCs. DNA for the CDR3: TGTGCCAGCAGCACGCCGGGAAAAAAGGAGAATGAGCAGTTCTTC. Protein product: CASSTPGKKENEQFF.